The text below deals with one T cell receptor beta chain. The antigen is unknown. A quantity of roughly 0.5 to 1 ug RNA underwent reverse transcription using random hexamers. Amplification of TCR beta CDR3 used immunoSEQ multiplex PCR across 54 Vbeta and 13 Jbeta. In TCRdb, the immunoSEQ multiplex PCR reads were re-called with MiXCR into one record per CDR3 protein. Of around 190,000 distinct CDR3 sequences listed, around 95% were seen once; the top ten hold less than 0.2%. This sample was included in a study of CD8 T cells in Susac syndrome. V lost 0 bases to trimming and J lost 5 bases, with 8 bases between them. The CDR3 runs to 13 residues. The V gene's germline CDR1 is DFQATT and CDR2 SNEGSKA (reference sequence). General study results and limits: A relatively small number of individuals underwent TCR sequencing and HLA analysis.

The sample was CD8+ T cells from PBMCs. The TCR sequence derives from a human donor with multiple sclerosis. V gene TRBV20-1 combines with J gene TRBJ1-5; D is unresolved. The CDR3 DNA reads TGCAGTGCTAGAGAAAAAAACGATCAGCCCCAGCATTTT. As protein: CSAREKNDQPQHF.